This T cell receptor (beta chain) was identified during a study of shared clonotypes between healthy human individuals. The overall study: Per-donor plates numbered three CD4 naive, three CD4 memory, two CD8 naive and one CD8 memory.

Clones were sequenced by immunoSEQ multiplex PCR, and TCRdb holds only the in-frame ones, with some missing. Among about 1,900,000 clones, roughly 94% were seen once, and the ten largest hold roughly 1%. The CDR3 covers 16 residues. Unmatched junction bases numbered 9, after V lost 3 bases and J lost 1 base. Germline loops: CDR1 MGHRA, CDR2 YSYEKL. Naive CD8 cells, CD45RO-negative and positively selected for CCR7, excluded terminally differentiated effector memory CD45RA+ cells. This chain links TRBV4-1 with TRBJ2-7; TRBD1 matches 7 bases. The TCR sequence derives from a man aged 18 to 29 in good health. The sequencing input was naive CD8+ T cells sorted from blood. CDR3 amino acids: CASSQAVGGASYEQYF. In DNA form, the CDR3 reads TGCGCCAGCAGCCAGGCCGTAGGGGGCGCTTCCTACGAGCAGTACTTC.